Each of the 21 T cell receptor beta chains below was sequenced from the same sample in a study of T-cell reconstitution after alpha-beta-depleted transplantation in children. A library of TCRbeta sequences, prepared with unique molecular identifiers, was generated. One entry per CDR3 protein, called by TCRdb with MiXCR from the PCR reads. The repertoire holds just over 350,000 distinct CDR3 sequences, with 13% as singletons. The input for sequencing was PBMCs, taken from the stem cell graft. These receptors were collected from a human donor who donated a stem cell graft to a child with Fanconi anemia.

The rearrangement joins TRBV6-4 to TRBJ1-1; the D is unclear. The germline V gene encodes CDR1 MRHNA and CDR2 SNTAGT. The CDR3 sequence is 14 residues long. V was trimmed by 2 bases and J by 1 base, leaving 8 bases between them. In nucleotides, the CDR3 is TGTGCCAGCAGTGACAGGGTTAGGAACACTGAAGCTTTCTTT. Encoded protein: CASSDRVRNTEAFF.

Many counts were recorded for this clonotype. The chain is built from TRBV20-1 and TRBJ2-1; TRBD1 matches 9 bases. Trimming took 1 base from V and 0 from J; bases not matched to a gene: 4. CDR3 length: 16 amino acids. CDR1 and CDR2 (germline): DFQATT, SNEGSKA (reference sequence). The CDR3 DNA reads TGCAGTGCTAGAGTGAGGACAGGGGACTCCTACAATGAGCAGTTCTTC. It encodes CSARVRTGDSYNEQFF.

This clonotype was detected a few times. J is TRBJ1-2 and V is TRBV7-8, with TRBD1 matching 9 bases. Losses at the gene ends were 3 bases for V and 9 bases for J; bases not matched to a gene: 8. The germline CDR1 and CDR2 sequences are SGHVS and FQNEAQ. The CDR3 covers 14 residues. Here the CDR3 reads CASSFEGTGGSYTF. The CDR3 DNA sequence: TGTGCCAGCAGCTTCGAGGGCACAGGGGGCAGCTACACCTTC.

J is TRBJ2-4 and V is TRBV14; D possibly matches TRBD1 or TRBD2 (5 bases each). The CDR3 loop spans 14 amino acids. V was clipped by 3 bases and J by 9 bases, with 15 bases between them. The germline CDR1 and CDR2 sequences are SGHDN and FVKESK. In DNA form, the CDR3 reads TGTGCCAGCAGCCAGCAGGGACCATCTCGCATTCAGTACTTC. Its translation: CASSQQGPSRIQYF. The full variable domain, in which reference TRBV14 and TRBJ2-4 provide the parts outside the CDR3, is EAGVTQFPSHSVIEKGQTVTLRCDPISGHDNLYWYRRVMGKEIKFLLHFVKESKQDESGMPNNRFLAERTGGTYSTLKVQPAELEDSGVYFCASSQQGPSRIQYFGAGTRLSVL.

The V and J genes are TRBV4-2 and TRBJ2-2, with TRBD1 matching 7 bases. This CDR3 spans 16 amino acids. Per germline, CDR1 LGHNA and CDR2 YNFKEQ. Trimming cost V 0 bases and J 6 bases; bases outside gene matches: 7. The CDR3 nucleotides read TGTGCCAGCAGCCAAGACCGACAGGGAGTATCCGGGGAGCTGTTTTTT. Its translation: CASSQDRQGVSGELFF.

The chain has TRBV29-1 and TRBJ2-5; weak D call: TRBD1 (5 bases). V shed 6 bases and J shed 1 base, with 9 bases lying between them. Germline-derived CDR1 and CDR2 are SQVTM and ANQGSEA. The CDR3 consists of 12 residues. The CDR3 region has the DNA TGCAGCGTGGCGGACACCCAAGAGACCCAGTACTTC. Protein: CSVADTQETQYF. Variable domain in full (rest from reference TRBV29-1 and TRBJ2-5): SAVISQKPSRDICQRGTSLTIQCQVDSQVTMMFWYRQQPGQSLTLIATANQGSEATYESGFVIDKFPISRPNLTFSTLTVSNMSPEDSSIYLCSVADTQETQYFGPGTRLLVL.

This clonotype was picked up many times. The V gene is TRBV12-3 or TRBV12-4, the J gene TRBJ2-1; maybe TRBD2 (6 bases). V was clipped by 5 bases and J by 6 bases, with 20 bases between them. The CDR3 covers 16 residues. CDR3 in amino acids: CASSPETRYPLNEQFF. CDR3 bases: TGTGCCAGCAGTCCCGAGACTAGATACCCCCTCAATGAGCAGTTCTTC.

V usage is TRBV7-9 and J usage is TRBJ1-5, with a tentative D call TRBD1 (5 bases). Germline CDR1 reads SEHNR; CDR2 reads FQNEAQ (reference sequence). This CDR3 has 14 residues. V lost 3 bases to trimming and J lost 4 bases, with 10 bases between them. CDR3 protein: CASSLDTINQPQHF. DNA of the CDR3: TGTGCCAGCAGCTTGGACACGATAAATCAGCCCCAGCATTTT.

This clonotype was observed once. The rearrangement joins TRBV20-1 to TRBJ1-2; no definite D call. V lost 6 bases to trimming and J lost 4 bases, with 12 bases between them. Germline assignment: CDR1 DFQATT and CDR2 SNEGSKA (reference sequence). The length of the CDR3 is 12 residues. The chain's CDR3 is CSALGLIYGYTF. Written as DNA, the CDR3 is TGCAGTGCCCTCGGACTGATCTATGGCTACACCTTC.

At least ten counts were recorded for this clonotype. CDR3 DNA sequence: TGCAGTGCTAGCAGCGGGTCAGGGCAGTTCTTC. This encodes CSASSGSGQFF. The chain couples TRBV20-1 to TRBJ2-1, with D perhaps matching TRBD2 (6 bases). Trimming took 3 bases from V and 12 from J, leaving 12 bases between them. Germline V lookup: CDR1 DFQATT, CDR2 SNEGSKA (reference sequence). The CDR3 spans 11 residues.

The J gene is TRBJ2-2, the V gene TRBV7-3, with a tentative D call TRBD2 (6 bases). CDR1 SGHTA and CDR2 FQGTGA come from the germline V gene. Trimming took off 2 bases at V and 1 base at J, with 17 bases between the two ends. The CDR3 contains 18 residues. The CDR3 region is CASSLQVRGPWNTGELFF. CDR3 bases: TGTGCCAGCAGCTTACAAGTGCGGGGTCCATGGAACACCGGGGAGCTGTTTTTT. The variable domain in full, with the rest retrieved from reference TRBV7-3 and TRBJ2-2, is GAGVSQTPSNKVTEKGKYVELRCDPISGHTALYWYRQSLGQGPEFLIYFQGTGAADDSGLPNDRFFAVRPEGSVSTLKIQRTERGDSAVYLCASSLQVRGPWNTGELFFGEGSRLTVL.

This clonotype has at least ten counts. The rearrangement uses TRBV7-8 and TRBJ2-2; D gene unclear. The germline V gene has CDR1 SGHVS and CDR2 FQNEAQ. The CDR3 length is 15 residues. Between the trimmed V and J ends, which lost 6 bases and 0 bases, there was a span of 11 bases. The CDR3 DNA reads TGTGCCAGCAGTCAAGAAGGAGCGAACACCGGGGAGCTGTTTTTT. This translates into CASSQEGANTGELFF. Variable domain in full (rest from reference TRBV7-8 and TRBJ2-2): GAGVSQSPRYKVAKRGQDVALRCDPISGHVSLFWYQQALGQGPEFLTYFQNEAQLDKSGLPSDRFFAERPEGSVSTLKIQRTQQEDSAVYLCASSQEGANTGELFFGEGSRLTVL.

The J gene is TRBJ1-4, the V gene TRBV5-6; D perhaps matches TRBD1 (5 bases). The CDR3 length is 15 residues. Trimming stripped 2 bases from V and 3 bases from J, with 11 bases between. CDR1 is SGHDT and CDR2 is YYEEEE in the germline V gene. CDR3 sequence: CASSFGGAANEKLFF. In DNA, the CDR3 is TGTGCCAGCAGCTTTGGGGGTGCGGCTAATGAAAAACTGTTTTTT.

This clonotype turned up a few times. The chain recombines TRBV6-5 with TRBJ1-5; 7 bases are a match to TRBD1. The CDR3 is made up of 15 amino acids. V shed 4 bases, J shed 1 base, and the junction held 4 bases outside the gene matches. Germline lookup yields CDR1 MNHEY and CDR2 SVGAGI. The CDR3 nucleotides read TGTGCCAGCAGTTTGGAGGGGGCGAGCAATCAGCCCCAGCATTTT. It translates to CASSLEGASNQPQHF.

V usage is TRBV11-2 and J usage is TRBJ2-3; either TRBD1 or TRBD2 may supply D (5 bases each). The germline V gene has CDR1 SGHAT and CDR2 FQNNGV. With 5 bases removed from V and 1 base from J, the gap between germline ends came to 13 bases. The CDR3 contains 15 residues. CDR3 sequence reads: CASSPREPRTDTQYF. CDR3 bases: TGTGCCAGCAGCCCCAGGGAGCCCCGCACAGATACGCAGTATTTT.

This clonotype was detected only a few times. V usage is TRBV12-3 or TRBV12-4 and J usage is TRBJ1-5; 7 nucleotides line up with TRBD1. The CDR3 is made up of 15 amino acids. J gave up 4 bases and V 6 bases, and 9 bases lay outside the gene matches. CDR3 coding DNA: TGTGCCAGCAGCCACGGGACAGTGGATAATCAGCCCCAGCATTTT. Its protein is CASSHGTVDNQPQHF.

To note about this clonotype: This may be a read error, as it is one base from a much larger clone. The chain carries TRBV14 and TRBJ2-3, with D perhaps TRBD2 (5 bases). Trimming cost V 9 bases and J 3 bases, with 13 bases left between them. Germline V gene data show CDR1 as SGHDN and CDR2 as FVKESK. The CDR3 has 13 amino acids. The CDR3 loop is CARSWRFTDTQYF. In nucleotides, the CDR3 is TGTGCCAGAAGTTGGAGGTTTACAGATACGCAGTATTTT.

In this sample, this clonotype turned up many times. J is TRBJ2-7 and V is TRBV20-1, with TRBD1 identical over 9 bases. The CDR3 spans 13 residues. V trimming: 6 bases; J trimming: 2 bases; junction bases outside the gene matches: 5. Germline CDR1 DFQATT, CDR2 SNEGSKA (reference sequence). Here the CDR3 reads CSARDRVTYEQYV. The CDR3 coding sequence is TGCAGTGCAAGGGACAGGGTGACCTACGAGCAGTACGTC.

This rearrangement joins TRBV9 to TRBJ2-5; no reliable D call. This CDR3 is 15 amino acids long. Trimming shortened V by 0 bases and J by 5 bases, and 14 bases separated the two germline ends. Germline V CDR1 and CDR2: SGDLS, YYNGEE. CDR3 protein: CASSVGAGPLETQYF. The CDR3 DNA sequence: TGTGCCAGCAGCGTAGGGGCAGGCCCCCTCGAGACCCAGTACTTC.

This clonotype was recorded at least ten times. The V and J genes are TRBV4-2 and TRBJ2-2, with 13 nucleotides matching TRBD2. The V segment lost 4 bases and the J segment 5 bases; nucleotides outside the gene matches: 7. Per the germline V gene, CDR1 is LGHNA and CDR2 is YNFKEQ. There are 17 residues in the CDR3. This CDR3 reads CASSPTSGGALTGELFF. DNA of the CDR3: TGTGCCAGCAGCCCAACTAGCGGGGGGGCTCTAACCGGGGAGCTGTTTTTT.

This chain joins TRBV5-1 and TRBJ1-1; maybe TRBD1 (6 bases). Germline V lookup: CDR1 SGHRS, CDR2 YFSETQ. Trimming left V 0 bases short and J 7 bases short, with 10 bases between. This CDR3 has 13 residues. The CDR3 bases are TGCGCCAGCAGCTTGGAGGGGGAAGGTGAAGCTTTCTTT. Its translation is CASSLEGEGEAFF.